One and the same sample provided the 8 T cell receptor beta chains below, sequenced in a study of T-cell reconstitution after alpha-beta-depleted transplantation in children. The library targeted TCRbeta and was prepared with unique molecular identifiers. TCRdb re-called the PCR reads with MiXCR, one entry per CDR3 protein. This table has hundreds of thousands of distinct CDR3 sequences, roughly 15% appearing once. The source material was PBMCs from the stem cell graft donor, sampled from the stem cell graft. These receptors were taken from a human donor who donated a stem cell graft to a child with acute myeloid leukemia.

This clonotype was counted at least ten times. The CDR3 nucleotides read TGTGCCAGCAGTTACGCGTCCAGAGGCTCCTACGAGCAGTACTTC. It codes for CASSYASRGSYEQYF. V gene TRBV6-5 combines with J gene TRBJ2-7; D is undetermined. Germline V CDR1 and CDR2: MNHEY, SVGAGI. V was pared by 2 bases and J by 0 bases, with 11 bases between. The CDR3 is 15 amino acids.

The rearrangement joins TRBV29-1 to TRBJ1-1; 9 bases match TRBD1. V dropped 4 bases and J dropped 4; count of bases not matched to a gene: 10. The CDR3 has 15 residues. The V gene's germline CDR1 is SQVTM and CDR2 ANQGSEA. CDR3 nucleotides: TGCAGCGTTGGGCCCCTGACAGGGGGGGGCACTGAAGCTTTCTTT. It translates to CSVGPLTGGGTEAFF.

This clonotype appeared a few times. An end of the junction does not agree with germline; a read error may underlie this. The rearrangement links TRBV20-1 to TRBJ2-4, with 7 bases matching TRBD2. Germline CDR1 is DFQATT and CDR2 is SNEGSKA (reference sequence). This CDR3 has 16 amino acids. CDR3 residues: CCAPPRGGVAKNIQYF. The CDR3 DNA is TGCTGTGCACCGCCCCGCGGGGGTGTTGCCAAAAACATTCAGTACTTC.

This clonotype was seen ten or more times. This rearrangement joins TRBV5-5 to TRBJ2-3, with 7 bases fitting TRBD1. The germline V gene has CDR1 SGHKS and CDR2 YYEKEE (reference sequence). After removal of 3 bases from V and 2 bases from J, the junction contained 6 bases not matched to a gene. The CDR3 totals 15 residues. CDR3 sequence reads: CASSSTGEITDTQYF. DNA for the CDR3: TGTGCCAGCAGCTCTACAGGGGAGATCACAGATACGCAGTATTTT.

V is TRBV20-1 and J is TRBJ2-1, with 9 bases that match TRBD1. The CDR3 totals 14 residues. Unmatched junction bases numbered 11, after V lost 5 bases and J lost 9 bases. Per the germline V gene, CDR1 is DFQATT and CDR2 is SNEGSKA (reference sequence). Here the CDR3 DNA reads TGCAGTGCTTACCTTTACAGGGGGCATAGTGAGCAGTTCTTC. The encoded protein is CSAYLYRGHSEQFF.

In this sample, this clonotype turned up many times. The V and J genes are TRBV15 and TRBJ2-7; D unclear. V was pared by 4 bases and J by 7 bases, with 11 bases between. The CDR3 length is 12 residues. Germline values: CDR1 LNHNV, CDR2 YYDKDF (reference sequence). The CDR3 nucleotides read TGTGCCACCAGCAATCGACCTGATGAGCAGTACTTC. This translates into CATSNRPDEQYF.

V is TRBV27 and J is TRBJ1-3; tentatively, D is TRBD1 (6 bases). Germline V CDR1 and CDR2: MNHEY, SMNVEV (reference sequence). Between the trimmed V and J ends, which lost 8 bases and 0 bases, there was a span of 14 bases. This CDR3 region has 15 residues. The CDR3 DNA is TGTGCCAGCCGGGGGCGCAAACTCTCTGGAAACACCATATATTTT. Amino acid sequence: CASRGRKLSGNTIYF.

This clonotype was seen more than once but under ten times. V gene TRBV28 combines with J gene TRBJ1-1, with D possibly TRBD1 on 5 matching bases. Germline-derived CDR1 and CDR2 are MDHEN and SYDVKM. The length of the CDR3 is 13 residues. The V and J ends lost 2 bases and 7 bases respectively, with 11 bases between them. The CDR3 here is CASSLRVGVEAFF. Written as DNA, the CDR3 is TGTGCCAGCAGTTTACGGGTGGGGGTTGAAGCTTTCTTT.